These T cell receptor beta chains were read from a single sample in a study of blood T cell repertoires in COVID-19. Using immunoSEQ multiplex PCR, the repertoire was profiled, and TCRdb retains in-frame clones only, with some absent. Of about 410,000 clones listed, around 86% are singletons. Sequences were obtained from peripheral blood. These receptors were collected from a young woman with active or convalescent COVID-19. Each CDR3 is given with its conserved first and last residue. A D gene is named only where the DNA matches it firmly. Clone size is not always given. Where it is, it says once, few, many or a class for expanded clones.

cdr3_nt: TGTGCCAGCAGCCAAGTGGAGGGGGCTTGGGACACCATATATTTT
cdr3_aa: CASSQVEGAWDTIYF
d_call: TRBD1
v_call: TRBV3-1/TRBV3-2
clone_size: NA
cdr3_length: 15
j_call: TRBJ1-3

cdr3_nt: TGTGCCAGCAGGCCCCAGGCAGAAGCCTGGGATGAGCAGTTCTTC
cdr3_aa: CASRPQAEAWDEQFF
d_call: NA
v_call: TRBV6-5
clone_size: NA
cdr3_length: 15
j_call: TRBJ2-1

cdr3_nt: TGTGCCAGCAGCTTATTAGGGCAGGGGAACACCGGGGAGCTGTTTTTT
cdr3_aa: CASSLLGQGNTGELFF
d_call: NA
v_call: TRBV7-9
clone_size: NA
cdr3_length: 16
j_call: TRBJ2-2

cdr3_nt: TGTGCCAGCAGTGACCGTCTTAGCAATCAGCCCCAGCATTTT
cdr3_aa: CASSDRLSNQPQHF
d_call: NA
v_call: TRBV25-1
clone_size: NA
cdr3_length: 14
j_call: TRBJ1-5

cdr3_nt: TGTGCCAGCAGTTCCCTTCTAGATTCCAAAAACATTCAGTACTTC
cdr3_aa: CASSSLLDSKNIQYF
d_call: NA
v_call: TRBV6-5
clone_size: NA
cdr3_length: 15
j_call: TRBJ2-4

cdr3_nt: TGTGCCAGCAGCCAAGGGGAGTCGCAGTATTTT
cdr3_aa: CASSQGESQYF
d_call: NA
v_call: TRBV3-1/TRBV3-2
clone_size: NA
cdr3_length: 11
j_call: TRBJ2-3

cdr3_nt: TGTGCCAGCAACAGATCCCCAGGGGGCACTGAAGCTTTCTTT
cdr3_aa: CASNRSPGGTEAFF
d_call: TRBD1
v_call: TRBV6-5
clone_size: NA
cdr3_length: 14
j_call: TRBJ1-1

cdr3_nt: TGTGCCAGCAGTCGAGGGGGCCGGGAGGAGCAGTACTTC
cdr3_aa: CASSRGGREEQYF
d_call: NA
v_call: TRBV11-2
clone_size: once
cdr3_length: 13
j_call: TRBJ2-7

cdr3_nt: TGTGCCAGCCGGGCCGGGACTAGCGTCAGTGGGGGCACAGATACGCAGTATTTT
cdr3_aa: CASRAGTSVSGGTDTQYF
d_call: TRBD2
v_call: TRBV9
clone_size: NA
cdr3_length: 18
j_call: TRBJ2-3

cdr3_nt: TGCGCCAGCAGTGAGAGGAATCAAGCGGGAAAAACCTCCTACAATGAGCAGTTCTTC
cdr3_aa: CASSERNQAGKTSYNEQFF
d_call: TRBD2
v_call: TRBV10-2
clone_size: once
cdr3_length: 19
j_call: TRBJ2-1

cdr3_nt: TGTGCCAGTAGTATTGGGGGGTCCTATAATTCACCCCTCCACTTT
cdr3_aa: CASSIGGSYNSPLHF
d_call: NA
v_call: TRBV19
clone_size: NA
cdr3_length: 15
j_call: TRBJ1-6

cdr3_nt: TGTGCCAGCAGCTTGTCGATCGTTGGGGGGACGAACACTGAAGCTTTCTTT
cdr3_aa: CASSLSIVGGTNTEAFF
d_call: NA
v_call: TRBV7-9
clone_size: once
cdr3_length: 17
j_call: TRBJ1-1

cdr3_nt: TGTGCCTGGGGCCGGGACAGGGGGTTTTTCTATGGCTACACCTTC
cdr3_aa: CAWGRDRGFFYGYTF
d_call: TRBD1
v_call: TRBV30
clone_size: NA
cdr3_length: 15
j_call: TRBJ1-2

cdr3_nt: TGTGCCAGCAGCTTAGGTTCGTCCAGGGACGAGCAGTACTTC
cdr3_aa: CASSLGSSRDEQYF
d_call: NA
v_call: TRBV11-3
clone_size: NA
cdr3_length: 14
j_call: TRBJ2-7

cdr3_nt: TGTGCCACCGTAGAAGCCACCGGACAGCAGGCGTACTTC
cdr3_aa: CATVEATGQQAYF
d_call: NA
v_call: TRBV10-3
clone_size: NA
cdr3_length: 13
j_call: TRBJ2-7

cdr3_nt: TGTGCCAGCAGTCCTACGGGACTAGCGCTTAATAGCTCCTACAATGAGCAGTTCTTC
cdr3_aa: CASSPTGLALNSSYNEQFF
d_call: TRBD2
v_call: TRBV11-3
clone_size: NA
cdr3_length: 19
j_call: TRBJ2-1

cdr3_nt: TGTGCCAGCAGCTCCAACCCTTTGACTAGCGGGAGCTCCGGGGAGCTGTTTTTT
cdr3_aa: CASSSNPLTSGSSGELFF
d_call: TRBD2
v_call: TRBV7-9
clone_size: NA
cdr3_length: 18
j_call: TRBJ2-2

cdr3_nt: TGTGCCAGTGAAGCCACAGGGGGCCAGGAGACCCAGTACTTC
cdr3_aa: CASEATGGQETQYF
d_call: TRBD1
v_call: TRBV19
clone_size: NA
cdr3_length: 14
j_call: TRBJ2-5

cdr3_nt: TGCGCCAGCAGCCAAGGCAACAGGGGCACTGAAGCTTTCTTT
cdr3_aa: CASSQGNRGTEAFF
d_call: TRBD1
v_call: TRBV4-1
clone_size: once
cdr3_length: 14
j_call: TRBJ1-1

cdr3_nt: TGTGCCAGCAGCCCTACAGGGTTTGAGCAGTTCTTC
cdr3_aa: CASSPTGFEQFF
d_call: NA
v_call: TRBV9
clone_size: once
cdr3_length: 12
j_call: TRBJ2-1

cdr3_nt: TGTGCCAGCAGCCCGAGGGACAGGGGCACTGAAGCTTTCTTT
cdr3_aa: CASSPRDRGTEAFF
d_call: TRBD1
v_call: TRBV7-2
clone_size: few
cdr3_length: 14
j_call: TRBJ1-1

cdr3_nt: TGTGCCAGCAGTACTCAGGGGGCAGCTAGGGGCTACACCTTC
cdr3_aa: CASSTQGAARGYTF
d_call: TRBD1
v_call: TRBV27
clone_size: NA
cdr3_length: 14
j_call: TRBJ1-2

cdr3_nt: TGTGCCAGCAGAGAGCTTAACACAGATACGCAGTATTTT
cdr3_aa: CASRELNTDTQYF
d_call: NA
v_call: TRBV27
clone_size: few
cdr3_length: 13
j_call: TRBJ2-3

cdr3_nt: TGTGCCAGCAGTCCCGCCTATGACAGGCCCTACGAGCAGTACTTC
cdr3_aa: CASSPAYDRPYEQYF
d_call: NA
v_call: TRBV27
clone_size: NA
cdr3_length: 15
j_call: TRBJ2-7

cdr3_nt: TGCGCCAGCAGCCATCCACGACAGGCAACTAATGAAAAACTGTTTTTT
cdr3_aa: CASSHPRQATNEKLFF
d_call: NA
v_call: TRBV4-1
clone_size: NA
cdr3_length: 16
j_call: TRBJ1-4

cdr3_nt: TGTGCCAGCAGCCACCGGACAGACTACTACGAGCAGTACTTC
cdr3_aa: CASSHRTDYYEQYF
d_call: NA
v_call: TRBV3-1/TRBV3-2
clone_size: NA
cdr3_length: 14
j_call: TRBJ2-7

cdr3_nt: TGTGCCAGCAGCTTAAATGTGAACTCTAACTATGGCTACACCTTC
cdr3_aa: CASSLNVNSNYGYTF
d_call: NA
v_call: TRBV7-9
clone_size: NA
cdr3_length: 15
j_call: TRBJ1-2

cdr3_nt: TGTGCCAGCAGCTTATGGGCTGAGGGCGAAGCTTTCTTT
cdr3_aa: CASSLWAEGEAFF
d_call: NA
v_call: TRBV5-8
clone_size: NA
cdr3_length: 13
j_call: TRBJ1-1

cdr3_nt: TGCGCCAGCAGCCCCGGGACAGTGGTGAACCAGCCCCAGCATTTT
cdr3_aa: CASSPGTVVNQPQHF
d_call: TRBD1
v_call: TRBV5-1
clone_size: NA
cdr3_length: 15
j_call: TRBJ1-5

cdr3_nt: TGTGCCAGCAGTGAAGTTATCAGGGTCCCTGAAAAACTGTTTTTT
cdr3_aa: CASSEVIRVPEKLFF
d_call: NA
v_call: TRBV6-1
clone_size: NA
cdr3_length: 15
j_call: TRBJ1-4

cdr3_nt: TGTGCCAGCAGCAAGAGCGCAGATACGCAGTATTTT
cdr3_aa: CASSKSADTQYF
d_call: NA
v_call: TRBV5-4
clone_size: NA
cdr3_length: 12
j_call: TRBJ2-3

cdr3_nt: TGCAGTGCTAGTCTTGGGACAGGGAACTACGAGCAGTACTTC
cdr3_aa: CSASLGTGNYEQYF
d_call: TRBD1
v_call: TRBV20-1
clone_size: NA
cdr3_length: 14
j_call: TRBJ2-7